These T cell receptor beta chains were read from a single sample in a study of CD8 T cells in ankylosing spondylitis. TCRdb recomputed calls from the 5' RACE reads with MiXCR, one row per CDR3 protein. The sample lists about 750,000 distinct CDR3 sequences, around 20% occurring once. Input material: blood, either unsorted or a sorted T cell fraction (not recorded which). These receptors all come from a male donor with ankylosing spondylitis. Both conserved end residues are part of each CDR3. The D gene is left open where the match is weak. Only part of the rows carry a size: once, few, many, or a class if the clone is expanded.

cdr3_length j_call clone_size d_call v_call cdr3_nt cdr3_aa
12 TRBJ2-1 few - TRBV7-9 TGTGCCAGCAGCTTAGATGGACCCCCCGGGTTCTTC CASSLDGPPGFF
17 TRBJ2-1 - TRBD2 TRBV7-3 TGTGCCAGCAGCTTCAGGACTAGCGGGGGCACCTACAATGAGCAGTTCTTC CASSFRTSGGTYNEQFF
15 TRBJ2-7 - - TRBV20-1 TGCAGTGCTAGCGGCGGTGGCGGGTCCTCCTACGAGCAGTACTTC CSASGGGGSSYEQYF
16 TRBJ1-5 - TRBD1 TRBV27 TGTGCCAGCAGTCTTGGGACAGGGGGCCAAGGGCAGCCCCAGCATTTT CASSLGTGGQGQPQHF
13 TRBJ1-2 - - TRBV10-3 TGTGCCATATCCGGACAGTTAAACTATGGCTACACCTTC CAISGQLNYGYTF
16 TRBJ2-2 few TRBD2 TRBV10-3 TGTGCCATCAGTAGGACTAGCGGGAGTCCGAGCGGGGAGCTGTTTTTT CAISRTSGSPSGELFF
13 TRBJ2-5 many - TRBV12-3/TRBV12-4 TGTGCCAGCAGCCTACTAGCCCAAGAGACCCAGTACTTC CASSLLAQETQYF
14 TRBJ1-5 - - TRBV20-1 TGCAGTGCTAGGAGCAGGGTCCAAAATCAGCCCCAGCATTTT CSARSRVQNQPQHF
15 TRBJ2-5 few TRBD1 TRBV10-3 TGTGCCACCGAACCCGGACAGGGGGGAGAGGAGACCCAGTACTTC CATEPGQGGEETQYF
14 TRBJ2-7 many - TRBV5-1 TGCGCCAGCAGCTTGGGGCCGGGGAGCTACGAGCAGTACTTC CASSLGPGSYEQYF
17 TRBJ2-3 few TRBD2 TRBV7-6 TGTGCCAGCAGCTTAGCGGTAGCGGGAGCTAGCACAGATACGCAGTATTTT CASSLAVAGASTDTQYF
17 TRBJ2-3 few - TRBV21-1 TGTGCCAGTACTGCAGGGGGAACGAGGTTTTGTTGGGATACGCAGTATTTT CASTAGGTRFCWDTQYF
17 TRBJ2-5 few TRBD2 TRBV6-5 TGTGCCAGCAGTTACGAGGGCGGCGGGGGGCCTCAAGAGACCCAGTACTTC CASSYEGGGGPQETQYF
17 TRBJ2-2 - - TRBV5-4 TGTGCCAGCAGCTTGGAGGTCTCTGCACGGGGCACCGGGGAGCTGTTTTTT CASSLEVSARGTGELFF
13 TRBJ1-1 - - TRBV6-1 TGTGCCAGCAGGACTGACCCGGGCCGGGTAGCTTTCTTT CASRTDPGRVAFF
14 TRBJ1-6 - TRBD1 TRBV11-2 TGTGCCAGCAGCTCCGGGACAGGCGGTTCACCCCTCCACTTT CASSSGTGGSPLHF
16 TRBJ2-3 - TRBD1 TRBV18 TGTGCCAGCTCACCACTCGGGACAGGCGGTCCAGATACGCAGTATTTT CASSPLGTGGPDTQYF
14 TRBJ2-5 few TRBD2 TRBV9 TGTGCCAGTTCTAAGCGGGGCCTGCAAGAGACCCAGTACTTC CASSKRGLQETQYF
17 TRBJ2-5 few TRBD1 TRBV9 TGTGCCAGCAGCGCTGGACGGACAGGGCGCCTCCAAGAGACCCAGTACTTC CASSAGRTGRLQETQYF
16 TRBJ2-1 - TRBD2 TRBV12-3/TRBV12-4 TGTGCCAGCAGGAAACTCGCTAGCGGGTTCTACAATGAGCAGTTCTTC CASRKLASGFYNEQFF
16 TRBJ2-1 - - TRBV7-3 TGTGCCAGCAGCTTAGGCCCCACTCCGGCCTACAATGAGCAGTTCTTC CASSLGPTPAYNEQFF